The next 27 T cell receptor beta chains were all read from a single sample in a study of T cells after yellow fever vaccination (dated by TCRdb to between 2017 and 2020). According to the study, the label for this sample's treatment or condition signals: live attenuated yellow fever vaccine strain. Library preparation employed 5' RACE. For sequencing, an Illumina NovaSeq 6000 was employed. TCRdb reprocessed the public reads (quality trimming at Q25 with fastp, clone calling with MiXCR) and kept in-frame beta chains. Duplicate CDR3 protein sequences are folded into a single record with the most common DNA and genes. For this sample there are 350,000 to 450,000 distinct CDR3 sequences; around 20% appear just once. In total, the top ten clones hold roughly 19% of the sample. Material: PBMCs, obtained before the yellow fever booster vaccination. The receptor source for this set is a young man who received the YFV17D yellow fever vaccine.

Only a few counts were recorded for this clonotype. This chain links TRBV20-1 with TRBJ2-4; 11 bases are a match to TRBD2. Germline CDR1 and CDR2: DFQATT and SNEGSKA (reference sequence). This CDR3 is built from 14 residues. The junction had 4 bases not matched to a gene; V was cut back by 3 bases and J by 6 bases. The CDR3 DNA reads TGCAGTGCTAGGGGACTAGCGGACCCAAACATTCAGTACTTC. Encoded protein: CSARGLADPNIQYF.

This clonotype was picked up a small number of times. The V gene is TRBV3-1, the J gene TRBJ2-5, with 11 bases matching TRBD2. Germline trimming cut 3 bases from V and 3 bases from J; bases unmatched to any gene: 0. The CDR3 consists of 14 residues. In germline, CDR1 is LGHDT, CDR2 YNNKEL (reference sequence). The CDR3 is CASSQTSGKETQYF. In DNA, the CDR3 is TGTGCCAGCAGCCAGACTAGCGGGAAAGAGACCCAGTACTTC.

This clonotype has just a few counts. The genes are TRBV7-2 and TRBJ2-7, with TRBD1 identical over 7 bases. CDR1 SGHTA and CDR2 FQGNSA come from the germline V gene. After removal of 5 bases from V and 1 base from J, the junction contained 11 bases not matched to a gene. The CDR3 has 16 residues. The CDR3 DNA sequence: TGTGCCAGCAGCCCCCGGACAGGTCCATGGTCCTACGAGCAGTACTTC. It translates to CASSPRTGPWSYEQYF.

The chain is built from TRBV7-3 and TRBJ2-5, with D uncertain. The V gene lost 5 bases and the J gene lost 5 bases, with 12 bases spanning the gap. Germline V gene sequence: CDR1 SGHTA, CDR2 FQGTGA. The CDR3 consists of 13 residues. The CDR3 DNA sequence: TGTGCCAGCAGCACGTACTCGGCGGAGACCCAGTACTTC. Protein product: CASSTYSAETQYF.

This clonotype has more than one count but fewer than ten. The chain joins TRBV6-5 to TRBJ1-2, with 11 nucleotides matching TRBD1. The CDR3 loop spans 17 amino acids. The J segment lost 3 bases and the V segment lost 6 bases, leaving 12 bases of the junction unmatched. CDR1 is MNHEY, CDR2 SVGAGI, per germline. CDR3 coding DNA: TGTGCCAGCAGACCAAGGGGGACAGGGGGTTCTTACTATGGCTACACCTTC. As protein: CASRPRGTGGSYYGYTF.

DNA of the CDR3: TGTGCCAGCGGCCACAAAAAGTCCTCCTACGAGCAGTACGTC. The encoded protein is CASGHKKSSYEQYV. The chain employs TRBV7-9 and TRBJ2-7; no definite D call. V dropped 8 bases and J dropped 0 bases, with 14 bases sitting between them. CDR1 SEHNR and CDR2 FQNEAQ come from the germline V gene (reference sequence). The CDR3 extends over 14 amino acids.

In its sample, this clonotype was seen a few times. The V call is TRBV2, the J call TRBJ2-3; 7 bases are a match to TRBD2. The V segment lost 6 bases and the J segment 9 bases; nucleotides outside the gene matches: 9. Germline CDR1 reads SNHLY; CDR2 reads FYNNEI. The CDR3 consists of 13 residues. DNA for the CDR3: TGTGCCAGCAGGGGAGGGACTCATTCAACGCAGTATTTT. It encodes CASRGGTHSTQYF.

CDR3 sequence (DNA): TGTGCCAGCAGTAGGGGACAGGGTAGGACTGAAGCTTTCTTT. Translation: CASSRGQGRTEAFF. The chain joins TRBV28 to TRBJ1-1, with TRBD1 matching over 9 bases. CDR3 length: 14 amino acids. V lost 5 bases, J lost 5 bases, and 6 bases stayed unmatched. The V gene's germline CDR1 is MDHEN and CDR2 SYDVKM.

This clonotype was seen only a few times. The chain combines TRBV5-1 with TRBJ2-3; D perhaps matches TRBD2 (5 bases). Trimming pared 0 bases from V and 3 bases from J, leaving 11 bases between. The CDR3 spans 15 residues. Looked up from germline, CDR1 is SGHRS and CDR2 is YFSETQ. In DNA, the CDR3 is TGCGCCAGCAGCTTGGGGTCGGGGTTTACAGATACGCAGTATTTT. It is translated as CASSLGSGFTDTQYF.

This clonotype was found a few times. This rearrangement joins TRBV20-1 to TRBJ1-5; D remains ambiguous. Trimming cost V 1 base and J 2 bases, with 6 bases left between them. The length of the CDR3 is 13 residues. The V gene's germline CDR1 is DFQATT and CDR2 SNEGSKA (reference sequence). DNA for the CDR3: TGCAGTGCTAGAGCAACGGGCAATCAGCCCCAGCATTTT. Translation: CSARATGNQPQHF.

This clonotype was counted only a few times. V gene TRBV6-2 or TRBV6-3 combines with J gene TRBJ2-1; 9 bases match TRBD2. Looked up from germline, CDR1 is MNHEY and CDR2 is SVGEGT. After removal of 5 bases from V and 5 bases from J, the junction contained 10 bases not matched to a gene. The CDR3 runs 16 residues. The CDR3 coding sequence is TGTGCCAGCAGTACCCGCGGGACTAGCATAAACAATGAGCAGTTCTTC. Its protein is CASSTRGTSINNEQFF.

The chain couples TRBV15 to TRBJ2-7, with D possibly being TRBD1 (6 bases). Germline V lookup: CDR1 LNHNV, CDR2 YYDKDF (reference sequence). CDR3 size: 14 residues. V was shortened by 4 bases and J by 2 bases, with 12 bases between the two germline ends. Here the CDR3 reads CATSIWGRPYEQYV. Written as DNA, the CDR3 is TGTGCCACCAGCATCTGGGGGCGTCCCTACGAGCAGTACGTC.

This chain connects TRBV7-3 to TRBJ1-6; no clear D gene. Germline V lookup: CDR1 SGHTA, CDR2 FQGTGA. This CDR3 region has 15 residues. V lost 4 bases and J 8 bases, leaving 15 bases between the germline ends. The DNA of the CDR3 is TGTGCCAGCAGCTCCGACCCATCGGTTGATTCACCCCTCCACTTT. Translated: CASSSDPSVDSPLHF.

The J gene is TRBJ1-5, the V gene TRBV6-1, with D hard to call. This CDR3 spans 15 amino acids. Trimming took off 7 bases at V and 3 bases at J, with 16 bases between the two ends. CDR1 is MNHNS and CDR2 is SASEGT in the germline V gene. The CDR3: CASTLRIWDNQPQHF. The CDR3 DNA is TGTGCCAGCACCCTGAGGATCTGGGACAATCAGCCCCAGCATTTT.

The chain employs TRBV27 and TRBJ2-3; tentatively, D is TRBD2 (7 bases). This CDR3 has 18 amino acids. The V gene lost 7 bases and the J gene lost 0 bases, with 23 bases spanning the gap. Germline V gene data show CDR1 as MNHEY and CDR2 as SMNVEV (reference sequence). Here the CDR3 reads CASKYLGGGRTSTDTQYF. The CDR3 nucleotides read TGTGCCAGCAAATACCTTGGGGGGGGGCGGACTAGCACAGATACGCAGTATTTT.

The J gene is TRBJ1-2, the V gene TRBV29-1; 9 positions agree with TRBD1. Germline-derived CDR1 and CDR2 are SQVTM and ANQGSEA. The V gene end was trimmed by 0 bases and the J gene end by 4 bases; junction bases not matched to a gene: 3. The CDR3 totals 14 residues. The CDR3 spells CSVEEQGAGYGYTF. CDR3 coding DNA: TGCAGCGTTGAAGAACAGGGGGCAGGCTATGGCTACACCTTC.

This clonotype was seen a handful of times. The chain carries TRBV12-3 or TRBV12-4 and TRBJ1-4; D is undetermined. The CDR3 has 13 residues. V dropped 4 bases and J dropped 14 bases, with 17 bases sitting between them. The DNA for the CDR3 is TGTGCCAGCAGTTCGCAAGCGTCTCTATGGCTGTTTTTT. Amino acid sequence: CASSSQASLWLFF.

This chain connects TRBV29-1 to TRBJ2-1; D is unresolved. This CDR3 is built from 10 residues. Germline V gene data show CDR1 as SQVTM and CDR2 as ANQGSEA. Trimming took off 4 bases at V and 9 bases at J, with 7 bases between the two ends. The CDR3 region has the DNA TGCAGCGTTGGGAGAGGTGAGCAGTTCTTC. This codes for CSVGRGEQFF.

The gene calls are TRBV27 and TRBJ1-3; D is undetermined. CDR3 length: 13 residues. Germline CDR1 MNHEY, CDR2 SMNVEV (reference sequence). V dropped 8 bases and J dropped 2 bases, with 10 bases sitting between them. The CDR3 protein is CASGRSPGNTIYF. In DNA, the CDR3 is TGTGCCAGCGGGCGGAGCCCTGGAAACACCATATATTTT.

This clonotype was counted only a few times. This chain connects TRBV10-3 to TRBJ2-3, with D possibly matching TRBD1 (5 bases). The CDR3 extends over 16 amino acids. Germline CDR1 and CDR2: ENHRY and SYGVKD. The ends were cut back, 0 bases at V and 0 bases at J, with 10 bases in the middle. The CDR3 protein is CAISESLDISTDTQYF. The CDR3 nucleotides read TGTGCCATCAGTGAGTCATTGGACATAAGCACAGATACGCAGTATTTT.

This clonotype was seen a handful of times. In nucleotides, the CDR3 is TGCGCCAGCAGTCAATTGGGACAGGCTCCGCAAGAGACCCAGTACTTC. Translating it yields CASSQLGQAPQETQYF. The chain employs TRBV23-1 and TRBJ2-5; TRBD1 aligns across 8 bases. Being an ORF, TRBV23-1 has a function that is uncertain. This CDR3 is built from 16 residues. The ends lost 1 base at V and 2 bases at J; junction bases unmatched: 6.

The rearrangement uses TRBV7-9 and TRBJ2-3, with 11 nucleotides matching TRBD2. J gave up 4 bases and V 0 bases, and 6 bases lay outside the gene matches. The CDR3 is 17 residues long. Germline values: CDR1 SEHNR, CDR2 FQNEAQ (reference sequence). Written as DNA, the CDR3 is TGTGCCAGCAGCTTAGCGACTAGCGGGGCTGTAGCAGATACGCAGTATTTT. This encodes CASSLATSGAVADTQYF.

The chain recombines TRBV9 with TRBJ2-3; TRBD2 aligns across 12 bases. This CDR3 region has 18 residues. The trim removed 4 bases at V and 1 base at J, leaving 10 bases unmatched. CDR1 is SGDLS and CDR2 is YYNGEE in the germline V gene. This CDR3 reads CASSSSSLAGGGTDTQYF. CDR3 in DNA: TGTGCCAGCAGCTCCTCCAGTCTAGCGGGGGGGGGCACAGATACGCAGTATTTT.

This clonotype was counted only a few times. Germline is not matched at one junction end, which may reflect a read error. The V call is TRBV20-1, the J call TRBJ1-1, with D uncertain. The CDR3 is 14 amino acids. The V gene's germline CDR1 is DFQATT and CDR2 SNEGSKA (reference sequence). The CDR3 coding sequence is TGCAGTGCTAGAGCCCCGGGGTGGGCCACTAAAGCTTTCTTT. Translating gives CSARAPGWATKAFF.

The chain carries TRBV29-1 and TRBJ2-1; D unresolved. Trimming cost V 6 bases and J 0 bases, with 6 bases left between them. The germline V gene encodes CDR1 SQVTM and CDR2 ANQGSEA. This CDR3 spans 12 amino acids. CDR3 bases: TGCAGCGTCGTTAGCTCCTACAATGAGCAGTTCTTC. This sequence encodes CSVVSSYNEQFF.

V and J are TRBV11-1 and TRBJ1-3, with D hard to call. CDR3 length: 13 residues. Germline lookup yields CDR1 SGHAT and CDR2 FQDESV (reference sequence). The V gene lost 5 bases and the J gene lost 7 bases, with 12 bases spanning the gap. CDR3 coding DNA: TGTGCCAGCAGCGAAGGAGTCTTGAACACCATATATTTT. This codes for CASSEGVLNTIYF. The full variable domain, its missing parts supplied by reference TRBV11-1 and TRBJ1-3, is EAEVAQSPRYKITEKSQAVAFWCDPISGHATLYWYRQILGQGPELLVQFQDESVVDDSQLPKDRFSAERLKGVDSTLKIQPAELGDSAMYLCASSEGVLNTIYFGEGSWLTVV.

The sample holds a few counts of this clonotype. The J gene is TRBJ1-1, the V gene TRBV11-2; tentatively, D is TRBD1 (6 bases). The CDR3 is 15 amino acids. The V end was cut by 6 bases, the J end by 1 base, with 15 bases between. Per germline, CDR1 SGHAT and CDR2 FQNNGV. The CDR3 region has the DNA TGTGCCAGCAGTCACAGGGCGGTGGGGAACACTGAAGCTTTCTTT. This encodes CASSHRAVGNTEAFF.